A single sample gave rise to the 14 T cell receptor beta chains below, sequenced in a study of monozygotic twins with inflammatory bowel disease. TCRdb reprocessed the 5' RACE reads; each CDR3 protein has one entry and no DNA is given. Seen in this sample are about 450,000 distinct CDR3 sequences; the ten most common clones hold roughly 2.3%. The sequenced material came from blood. Receptors originate from a human donor with ulcerative colitis or Crohn's disease, or a healthy co-twin of an affected twin (not recorded which).

V gene TRBV7-9 combines with J gene TRBJ2-5. Germline V lookup: CDR1 SEHNR, CDR2 FQNEAQ (reference sequence). CDR3 size: 14 residues. This CDR3 reads CASSLANGVETQYF.

The chain has TRBV25-1 and TRBJ1-1. The CDR3 contains 14 residues. Germline lookup yields CDR1 MGHDK and CDR2 SYGVNS. The CDR3 here is CASKPRGVGTEAFF.

The chain is built from TRBV19 and TRBJ2-3; TCRdb lists TRBD1, though no DNA is available to test this call. CDR3 length: 15 residues. CDR1 and CDR2 (germline): LNHDA, SQIVND (reference sequence). CDR3 amino acids: CASSIGGGSTDTQYF.

The chain carries TRBV11-1 and TRBJ2-7; lacking DNA, the TRBD1 call made by TCRdb goes unchecked. The CDR3 is made up of 15 amino acids. Germline CDR1 reads SGHAT; CDR2 reads FQDESV (reference sequence). The chain's CDR3 is CASSTPRVGFYEQYF.

The genes are TRBV20-1 and TRBJ1-1. Germline loops: CDR1 DFQATT, CDR2 SNEGSKA (reference sequence). The CDR3 runs to 15 residues. CDR3 region: CSALMGGRDLAEAFF.

The V call is TRBV20-1, the J call TRBJ2-5; TCRdb indicates TRBD2, and absent DNA this call remains unverified. CDR1 and CDR2 from the germline V gene are DFQATT and SNEGSKA (reference sequence). The CDR3 runs to 14 residues. The chain's CDR3 is CSAEREGTTETQYF.

The genes are TRBV7-9 and TRBJ1-6; TCRdb proposes TRBD1, but this gene call is untestable without DNA. The germline CDR1 and CDR2 sequences are SEHNR and FQNEAQ (reference sequence). The length of the CDR3 is 14 residues. The CDR3 here is CASAPSGWNSPLHF.

The gene calls are TRBV12-3 or TRBV12-4 and TRBJ2-1; TCRdb names TRBD2, which stays unverified in the absence of DNA. This CDR3 has 16 amino acids. The CDR3 here is CASSLLVWGEDNEQFF.

The chain joins TRBV7-3 to TRBJ1-4; TCRdb indicates TRBD1, and absent DNA this call remains unverified. Germline V CDR1 and CDR2: SGHTA, FQGTGA. This CDR3 region has 15 residues. The CDR3 sequence: CASRRTGSPNEKLFF.

The V gene is TRBV5-5, the J gene TRBJ2-2; the TCRdb call, TRBD2, lacks DNA for checking. Germline CDR1 is SGHKS and CDR2 is YYEKEE (reference sequence). CDR3 size: 15 residues. CDR3 protein: CASSPSGRKIGELFF.

The rearrangement uses TRBV11-2 and TRBJ2-1. Germline values: CDR1 SGHAT, CDR2 FQNNGV. The CDR3 has 15 residues. The CDR3 loop reads CASSLVGPKSNEQFF.

CDR3 residues: CASSQELAVNEQYF. V usage is TRBV14 and J usage is TRBJ2-7; TCRdb designates TRBD2, a call that cannot be tested without DNA. The CDR3 runs 14 residues. CDR1 SGHDN and CDR2 FVKESK come from the germline V gene.

This chain joins TRBV12-3 or TRBV12-4 and TRBJ2-5. The CDR3 covers 13 residues. CDR3 sequence: CASRVAGAETQYF.

The genes are TRBV29-1 and TRBJ2-1. Germline V gives CDR1 SQVTM, CDR2 ANQGSEA. This CDR3 is built from 15 residues. This CDR3 is CSVEGLQSSYNEQFF.